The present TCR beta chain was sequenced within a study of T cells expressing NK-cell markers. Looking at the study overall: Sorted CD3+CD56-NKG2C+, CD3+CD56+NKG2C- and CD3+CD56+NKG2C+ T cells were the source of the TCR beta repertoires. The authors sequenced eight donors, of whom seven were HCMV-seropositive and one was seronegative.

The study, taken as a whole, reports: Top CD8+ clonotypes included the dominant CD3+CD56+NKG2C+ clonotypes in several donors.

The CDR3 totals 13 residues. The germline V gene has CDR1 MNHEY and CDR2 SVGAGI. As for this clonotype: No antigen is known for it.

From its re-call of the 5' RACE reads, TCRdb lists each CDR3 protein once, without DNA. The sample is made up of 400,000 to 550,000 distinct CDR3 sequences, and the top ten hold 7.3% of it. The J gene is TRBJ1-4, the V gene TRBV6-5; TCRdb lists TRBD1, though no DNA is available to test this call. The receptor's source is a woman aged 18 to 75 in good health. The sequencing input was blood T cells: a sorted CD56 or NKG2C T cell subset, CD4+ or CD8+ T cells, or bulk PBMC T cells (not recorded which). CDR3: CASSYGQAEKLFF.